The TCR beta chain described here comes from a study of cytomegalovirus exposure and HLA in healthy donors. Study-wide results and caveats: An analysis that was carried out later associated 17,000 or so TCR beta sequences with HLA alleles at 0.05 false discovery rate. TCR beta V- and J-gene trimming, according to a later analysis, was linked to a missense DCLRE1C variant.

The study ran its PCR with 60 Vbeta and 13 Jbeta primers. Sequencing used immunoSEQ multiplex PCR; TCRdb keeps in-frame clones, though not all of them. The sample yields about 160,000 clones, around 77% seen once. As to this clone: Its antigen remains unidentified.

This CDR3 is built from 14 residues. Trimming left V 4 bases short and J 1 base short, with 10 bases between. The germline gives CDR1 LGHNA, CDR2 YSLEER. This chain joins TRBV4-3 and TRBJ1-2, with unresolved D. The sequencing input was PBMCs. The receptor's source is a man aged 45-65 years in good health and CMV-seropositive. The CDR3 reads CASSPTTRNYGYTF. For the CDR3, the DNA is TGCGCCAGCAGCCCAACAACACGTAACTATGGCTACACCTTC.